These 14 T cell receptor beta chains were sequenced from one sample in a study of T cell changes during pregnancy in multiple sclerosis. Assay used: immunoSEQ multiplex PCR; TCRdb lists only in-frame clones, some missing. Here the sample spans about 57,000 clones, approximately 90% being singletons. This sample comprised peripheral blood, obtained after pregnancy. Every receptor here comes from a female donor in good health, enrolled as a control in a pregnancy study.

J is TRBJ2-1 and V is TRBV12-1; the DNA was not used to check the table's D call, TRBD2. TRBV12-1 is termed a pseudogene. The CDR3 contains 22 residues. The CDR3 DNA reads TGTGCCAGCAAGAGGGTGTACTATTCCGGGACTAGCGGGAGGGTATTTTGCAATGAGCAGTTCTTC. Translating gives CASKRVYYSGTSGRVFCNEQFF.

V and J are TRBV11-1 and TRBJ1-4; D unclear. V was pared by 4 bases and J by 7 bases, with 4 bases between. Germline V lookup: CDR1 SGHAT, CDR2 FQDESV (reference sequence). The CDR3 length is 11 residues. CDR3 loop: CASSSSEKLFF. In nucleotides, the CDR3 is TGTGCCAGCAGCTCCTCTGAAAAACTGTTTTTT.

The V and J genes are TRBV11-3 and TRBJ2-1; TRBD1 agrees at 10 bases. This CDR3 spans 16 amino acids. Per germline, CDR1 SGHNT and CDR2 YENEEA. J lost 1 base, V lost 4 bases, and 4 bases had no gene match. The CDR3 sequence is CASSSRQGASYNEQFF. The DNA for the CDR3 is TGTGCCAGCAGCTCCCGACAGGGGGCATCCTACAATGAGCAGTTCTTC.

The J gene is TRBJ2-6, the V gene TRBV6-1; possibly TRBD1 for D (6 bases). This CDR3 is 18 amino acids long. V gave up 4 bases and J gave up 1 base, with 17 bases separating them. Germline V gene sequence: CDR1 MNHNS, CDR2 SASEGT. The DNA of the CDR3 is TGTGCCAGCAGTGGATACCGGGACACTGGATCTGGGGCCAACGTCCTGACTTTC. This gives the protein CASSGYRDTGSGANVLTF.

This rearrangement joins TRBV5-6 to TRBJ1-1; 7 positions agree with TRBD1. Germline V gene sequence: CDR1 SGHDT, CDR2 YYEEEE. V gave up 6 bases and J gave up 5 bases; unmatched junction bases: 13. This CDR3 is 15 amino acids long. The CDR3 spells CASTLPGTEETEAFF. Written as DNA, the CDR3 is TGTGCCAGCACCCTTCCGGGGACAGAGGAAACTGAAGCTTTCTTT.

The chain uses TRBV5-1 and TRBJ2-1; TRBD1 agrees at 8 bases. CDR1 SGHRS and CDR2 YFSETQ come from the germline V gene. This CDR3 has 14 amino acids. Trimming at V came to 2 bases and at J to 4 bases, leaving 2 bases not matched to a gene. The CDR3 DNA follows: TGCGCCAGCAGCTTCCAGGGGGCGTACAATGAGCAGTTCTTC. Translated: CASSFQGAYNEQFF.

V and J are TRBV7-2 and TRBJ2-3; no firm D call. There are 13 residues in the CDR3. Per the germline V gene, CDR1 is SGHTA and CDR2 is FQGNSA. Trimming stripped 3 bases from V and 6 bases from J, with 10 bases between. This CDR3 reads CASSFSKTDTQYF. CDR3 DNA sequence: TGTGCCAGCAGCTTTAGCAAAACCGATACGCAGTATTTT.

CDR3 nucleotides: TGTGCCAGCAGCTTCAAGGGCGGGGGGTACACCGGGGAGCTGTTTTTT. Its translation is CASSFKGGGYTGELFF. This chain uses TRBV5-4 with TRBJ2-2; TRBD2 matches at 8 bases. J gave up 3 bases and V 2 bases, and 6 bases lay outside the gene matches. The CDR3 runs to 16 residues. Germline V CDR1 and CDR2: SGHNT, YYREEE (reference sequence).

The chain recombines TRBV5-1 with TRBJ1-1; D unresolved. V was pared by 0 bases and J by 1 base, with 19 bases between. CDR1 is SGHRS, CDR2 YFSETQ, per germline. The CDR3 sequence is 18 residues long. As DNA, the CDR3 is TGCGCCAGCAGCTTGGGTTTCGTCTGGGCAAGGCAGAACACTGAAGCTTTCTTT. This codes for CASSLGFVWARQNTEAFF.

This rearrangement joins TRBV7-9 to TRBJ2-1; TRBD1 agrees at 7 bases. Germline lookup yields CDR1 SEHNR and CDR2 FQNEAQ (reference sequence). The trim removed 3 bases at V and 6 bases at J, leaving 2 bases unmatched. The CDR3 is 13 amino acids. The chain's CDR3 is CASSLTGSNEQFF. The CDR3 DNA is TGTGCCAGCAGCTTGACAGGGAGCAATGAGCAGTTCTTC.

The J gene is TRBJ2-3, the V gene TRBV7-9; tentative D call: TRBD2 (6 bases). The V end was cut by 1 base, the J end by 6 bases, with 14 bases between. Germline CDR1 SEHNR, CDR2 FQNEAQ (reference sequence). The CDR3 spans 15 residues. DNA of the CDR3: TGTGCCAGCAGCTTAGAAGTTGGGGGGTTGGATACGCAGTATTTT. This codes for CASSLEVGGLDTQYF. The whole variable domain, filled in from reference TRBV7-9 and TRBJ2-3, reads DTGVSQNPRHKITKRGQNVTFRCDPISEHNRLYWYRQTLGQGPEFLTYFQNEAQLEKSRLLSDRFSAERPKGSFSTLEIQRTEQGDSAMYLCASSLEVGGLDTQYFGPGTRLTVL.

The J gene is TRBJ1-1, the V gene TRBV18; D is uncertain. Germline V gene lookup returns CDR1 KGHSH and CDR2 LQKENI. This CDR3 region has 15 residues. Deletions cut 2 bases from V and 2 bases from J, with 12 bases between. This chain's CDR3 is CASSPDNRVNTEAFF. Here the CDR3 DNA reads TGTGCCAGCTCACCAGATAACAGAGTTAACACTGAAGCTTTCTTT.

This sequence joins TRBV7-2 and TRBJ2-2; D remains unclear. Trimming cost V 5 bases and J 3 bases, with 7 bases left between them. This CDR3 has 13 amino acids. Germline lookup yields CDR1 SGHTA and CDR2 FQGNSA. This CDR3 is CASSLAHTGELFF. The CDR3 DNA reads TGTGCCAGCAGCCTGGCACACACCGGGGAGCTGTTTTTT.

V gene TRBV6-5 combines with J gene TRBJ2-7; maybe TRBD1 (6 bases). The CDR3 loop spans 14 amino acids. Trimming took 6 bases from V and 2 from J, leaving 14 bases between them. Germline lookup yields CDR1 MNHEY and CDR2 SVGAGI. The CDR3, as DNA: TGTGCCAGCAGCTCACCAAAGGGGGCCTACGAGCAGTACTTC. Protein product: CASSSPKGAYEQYF.